Below, one TCR beta chain is given with its context. Its specificity is not known. The data were obtained in a study of cytomegalovirus exposure and HLA in healthy donors. Study findings and constraints: The later analysis indicated that the majority of CMV-associated TCR beta chains appeared HLA-restricted. Researchers had no immune exposure information except CMV serostatus available.

CDR1 is SEHNR and CDR2 is FQNEAQ in the germline V gene (reference sequence). The CDR3 is 14 amino acids. Trimming at V came to 5 bases and at J to 2 bases, leaving 6 bases not matched to a gene. The study ran its PCR with 60 Vbeta and 13 Jbeta primers. Profiling relied on immunoSEQ multiplex PCR, and the TCRdb table lists in-frame clones only, not all of them. The sample holds under 200,000 clones, roughly four fifths seen once. This TCR derives from a woman aged 18-29 years in good health and CMV-seronegative. The gene calls are TRBV7-9 and TRBJ2-7, with 7 bases identical to TRBD2. Sample: PBMCs. CDR3 sequence: CASSGGEDPYEQYV. The DNA for the CDR3 is TGTGCCAGCAGCGGGGGGGAGGACCCCTACGAGCAGTACGTC.